In this sample, the clone carrying this T cell receptor (beta chain) turned up once. Sequencing used immunoSEQ multiplex PCR; TCRdb keeps in-frame clones, though not all of them. The table has around 97,000 clones, 90% seen once. The data are from a study of T cell responses to AZD1222 COVID-19 vaccine. At the level of the study: Timing groups of about 4 and about 12 weeks for second doses were pooled.

There are 16 residues in the CDR3. V was pared by 4 bases and J by 2 bases, with 5 bases of the junction left unmatched. CDR1 SNHLY and CDR2 FYNNEI come from the germline V gene. The source was peripheral blood, collected on day 0 of AZD1222 vaccination. The clonotype originates from an adult in good health. The chain combines TRBV2 with TRBJ2-1; 10 nucleotides agree with TRBD2. The CDR3: CASSGPLAGAYNEQFF. CDR3 nucleotide sequence: TGTGCCAGCAGTGGACCTCTAGCGGGGGCCTACAATGAGCAGTTCTTC.